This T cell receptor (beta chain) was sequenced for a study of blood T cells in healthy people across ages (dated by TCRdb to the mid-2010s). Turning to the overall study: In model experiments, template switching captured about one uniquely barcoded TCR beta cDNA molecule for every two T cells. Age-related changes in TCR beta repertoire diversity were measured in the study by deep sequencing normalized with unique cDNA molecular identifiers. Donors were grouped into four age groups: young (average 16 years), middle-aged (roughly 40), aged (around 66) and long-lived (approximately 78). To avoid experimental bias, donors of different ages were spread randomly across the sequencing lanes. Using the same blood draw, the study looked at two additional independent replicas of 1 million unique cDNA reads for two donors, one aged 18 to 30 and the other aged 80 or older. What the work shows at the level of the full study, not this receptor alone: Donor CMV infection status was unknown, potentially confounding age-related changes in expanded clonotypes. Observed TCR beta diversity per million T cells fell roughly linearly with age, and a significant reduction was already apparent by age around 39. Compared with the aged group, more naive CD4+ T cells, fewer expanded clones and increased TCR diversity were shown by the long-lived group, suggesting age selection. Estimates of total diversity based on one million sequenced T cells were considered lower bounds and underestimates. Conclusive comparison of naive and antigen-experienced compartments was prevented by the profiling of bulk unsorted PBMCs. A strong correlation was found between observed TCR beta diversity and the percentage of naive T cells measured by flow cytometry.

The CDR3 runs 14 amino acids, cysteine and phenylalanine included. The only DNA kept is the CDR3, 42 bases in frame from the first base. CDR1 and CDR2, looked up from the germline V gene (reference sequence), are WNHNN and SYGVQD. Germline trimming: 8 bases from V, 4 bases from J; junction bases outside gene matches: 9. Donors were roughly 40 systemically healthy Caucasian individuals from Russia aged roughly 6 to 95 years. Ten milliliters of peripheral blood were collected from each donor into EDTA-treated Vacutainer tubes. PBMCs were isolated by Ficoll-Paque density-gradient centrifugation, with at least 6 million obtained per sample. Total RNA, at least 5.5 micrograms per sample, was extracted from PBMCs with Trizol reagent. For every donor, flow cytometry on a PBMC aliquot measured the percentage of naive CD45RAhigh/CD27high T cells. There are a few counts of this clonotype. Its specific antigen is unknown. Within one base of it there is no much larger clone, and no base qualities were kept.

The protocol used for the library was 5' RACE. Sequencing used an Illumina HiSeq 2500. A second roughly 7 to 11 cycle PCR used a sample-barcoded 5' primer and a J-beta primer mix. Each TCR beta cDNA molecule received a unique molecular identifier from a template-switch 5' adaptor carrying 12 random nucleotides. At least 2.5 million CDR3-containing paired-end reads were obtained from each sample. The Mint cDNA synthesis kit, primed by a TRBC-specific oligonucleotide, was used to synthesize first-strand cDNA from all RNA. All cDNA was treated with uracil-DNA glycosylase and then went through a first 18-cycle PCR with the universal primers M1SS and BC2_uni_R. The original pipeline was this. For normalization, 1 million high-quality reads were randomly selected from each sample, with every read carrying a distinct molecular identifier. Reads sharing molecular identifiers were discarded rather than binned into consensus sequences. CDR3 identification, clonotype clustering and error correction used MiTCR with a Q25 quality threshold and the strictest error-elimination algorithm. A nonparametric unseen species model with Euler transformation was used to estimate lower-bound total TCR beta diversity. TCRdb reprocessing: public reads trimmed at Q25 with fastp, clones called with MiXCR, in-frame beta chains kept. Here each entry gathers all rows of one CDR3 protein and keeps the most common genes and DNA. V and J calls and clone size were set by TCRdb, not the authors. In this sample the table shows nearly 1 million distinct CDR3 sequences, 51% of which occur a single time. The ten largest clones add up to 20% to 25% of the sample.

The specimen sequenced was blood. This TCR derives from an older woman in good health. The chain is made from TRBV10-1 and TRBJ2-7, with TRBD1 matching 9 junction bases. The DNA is TGCGCCAGCTATGAGACAGGGGGTAATTACGAGCAGTACTTC. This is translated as CASYETGGNYEQYF.